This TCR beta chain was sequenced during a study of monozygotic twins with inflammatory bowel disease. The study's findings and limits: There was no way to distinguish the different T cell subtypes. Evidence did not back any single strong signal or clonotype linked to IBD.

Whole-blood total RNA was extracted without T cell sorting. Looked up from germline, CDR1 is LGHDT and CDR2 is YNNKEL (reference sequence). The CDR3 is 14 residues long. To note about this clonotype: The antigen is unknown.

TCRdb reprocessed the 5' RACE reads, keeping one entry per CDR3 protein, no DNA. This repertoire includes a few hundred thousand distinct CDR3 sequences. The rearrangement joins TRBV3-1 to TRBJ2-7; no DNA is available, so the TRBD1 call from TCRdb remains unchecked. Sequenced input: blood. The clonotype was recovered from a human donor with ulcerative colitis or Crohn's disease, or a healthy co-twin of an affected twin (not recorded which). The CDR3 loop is CASSQGTRTYEQYF.